This T cell receptor (beta chain) was found in a study of blood T cell repertoires in COVID-19. Study context: Researchers got acute and convalescent COVID-19 samples from the United States, Italy and Spain. Sample material is recorded as cDNA or gDNA derived from T cells, B-cell-depleted T cells, or PBMCs.

As originally analysed: For nucleated cells, counts were estimated from reference gene primer amplification. Clones were read by immunoSEQ multiplex PCR, and TCRdb kept only the in-frame ones, dropping some. V, J and clone size derive from that table, while D and trimming were established from the DNA sequence. This table holds 150,000 to 200,000 clones, 80% to 90% found once. In terms of age and location, participants ranged from roughly 18 to 95 years and lived in about 25 US areas. Unmatched junction bases numbered 7, after V lost 5 bases and J lost 2 bases. The CDR3 is 16 residues long. Germline V lookup: CDR1 SGHAT, CDR2 FQNNGV.

The specimen sequenced was PBMCs or T cells enriched from blood (not recorded which). The source is a woman aged 40 to 55 with acute COVID-19. This chain joins TRBV11-2 and TRBJ2-2; 8 nucleotides line up with TRBD2. This CDR3 reads CASSPLAGTNTGELFF. CDR3 DNA sequence: TGTGCCAGCAGCCCCTTAGCGGGGACCAACACCGGGGAGCTGTTTTTT.